What follows is one TCR beta chain and its context. Its antigen is unknown. The sample originates from a study of T cell repertoires in cytomegalovirus infection. In the study overall: Public TCR beta signatures marked donors with CMV infection and the matching HLA. Whole-study findings and limits: Carriers of CMV and the relevant HLA type were discriminated by public TCR beta frequency.

TCRdb re-called the reads with MiXCR, one entry per CDR3 protein. The table has a few hundred thousand distinct CDR3 sequences, about a sixth seen once. The germline V gene encodes CDR1 ENHRY and CDR2 SYGVKD. The V gene lost 4 bases and the J gene lost 9 bases, with 19 bases spanning the gap. The CDR3 spans 14 residues. The V gene is TRBV10-3, the J gene TRBJ2-7; D might be TRBD1 or TRBD2, each matching 5 bases. Sequencing was done on a sample of PBMCs. This sequence was found in a human donor in good health (CMV status not recorded). Some clones in this sample may be carry-over from other donors' samples. CDR3 residues: CAISGGILTLGQYF. CDR3 DNA sequence: TGTGCCATCAGTGGGGGGATTTTGACACTCGGGCAGTACTTC.